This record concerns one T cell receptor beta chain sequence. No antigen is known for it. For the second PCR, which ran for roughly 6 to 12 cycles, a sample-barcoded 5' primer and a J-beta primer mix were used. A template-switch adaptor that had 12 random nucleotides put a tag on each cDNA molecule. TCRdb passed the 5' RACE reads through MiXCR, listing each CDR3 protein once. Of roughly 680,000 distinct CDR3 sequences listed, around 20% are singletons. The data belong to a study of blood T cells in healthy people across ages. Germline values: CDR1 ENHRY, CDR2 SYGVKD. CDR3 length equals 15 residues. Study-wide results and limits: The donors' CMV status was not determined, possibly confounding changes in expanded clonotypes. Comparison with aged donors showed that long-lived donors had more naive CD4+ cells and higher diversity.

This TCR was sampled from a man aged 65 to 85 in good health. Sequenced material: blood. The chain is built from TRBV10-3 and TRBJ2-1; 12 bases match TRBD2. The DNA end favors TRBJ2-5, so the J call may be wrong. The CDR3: CAISGTSGQQETQYF. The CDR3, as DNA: TGTGCCATCAGCGGGACTAGCGGGCAGCAAGAGACCCAGTACTTC.